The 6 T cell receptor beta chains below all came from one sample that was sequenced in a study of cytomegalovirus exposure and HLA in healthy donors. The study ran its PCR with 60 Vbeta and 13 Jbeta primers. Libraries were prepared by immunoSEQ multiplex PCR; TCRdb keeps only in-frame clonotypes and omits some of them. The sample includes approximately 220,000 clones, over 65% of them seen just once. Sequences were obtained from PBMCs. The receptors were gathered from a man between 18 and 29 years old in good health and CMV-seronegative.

The CDR3, as DNA: TGTGCCAGCAGCCGCGGGACGACTAGTAACTCTGGGGCCAACGTCCTGACTTTC. Protein product: CASSRGTTSNSGANVLTF. This rearrangement joins TRBV28 to TRBJ2-6, with D perhaps TRBD2 (6 bases). Germline V gives CDR1 MDHEN, CDR2 SYDVKM. This CDR3 is 18 amino acids long. V was trimmed by 6 bases and J by 0 bases, leaving 18 bases between them.

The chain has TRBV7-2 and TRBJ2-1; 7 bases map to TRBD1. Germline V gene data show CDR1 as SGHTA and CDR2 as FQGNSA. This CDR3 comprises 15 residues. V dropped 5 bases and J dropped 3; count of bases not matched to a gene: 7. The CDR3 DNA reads TGTGCCAGCAGCATCACCGGGACAGTCTACAATGAGCAGTTCTTC. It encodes CASSITGTVYNEQFF. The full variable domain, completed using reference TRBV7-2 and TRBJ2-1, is GAGVSQSPSNKVTEKGKDVELRCDPISGHTALYWYRQSLGQGLEFLIYFQGNSAPDKSGLPSDRFSAERTGGSVSTLTIQRTQQEDSAVYLCASSITGTVYNEQFFGPGTRLTVL.

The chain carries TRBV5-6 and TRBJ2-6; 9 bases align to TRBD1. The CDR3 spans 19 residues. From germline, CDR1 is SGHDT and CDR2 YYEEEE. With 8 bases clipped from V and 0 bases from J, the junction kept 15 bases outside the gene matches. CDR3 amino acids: CARPQSDRGKSSGANVLTF. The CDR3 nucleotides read TGTGCCAGGCCCCAATCGGACAGGGGAAAGTCCTCTGGGGCCAACGTCCTGACTTTC.

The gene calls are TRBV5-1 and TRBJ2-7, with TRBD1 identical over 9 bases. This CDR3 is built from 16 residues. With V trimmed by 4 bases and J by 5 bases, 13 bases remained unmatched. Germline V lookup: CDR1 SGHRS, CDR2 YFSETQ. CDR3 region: CASSLTYPGQGHEQYF. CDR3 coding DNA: TGCGCCAGCAGCCTCACCTATCCGGGACAGGGCCACGAGCAGTACTTC.

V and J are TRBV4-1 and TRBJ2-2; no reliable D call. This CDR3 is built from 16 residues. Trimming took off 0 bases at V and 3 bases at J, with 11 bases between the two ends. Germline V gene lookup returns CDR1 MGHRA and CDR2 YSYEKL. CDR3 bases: TGCGCCAGCAGCCAAGATCTGGGCAGAGACACCGGGGAGCTGTTTTTT. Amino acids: CASSQDLGRDTGELFF.

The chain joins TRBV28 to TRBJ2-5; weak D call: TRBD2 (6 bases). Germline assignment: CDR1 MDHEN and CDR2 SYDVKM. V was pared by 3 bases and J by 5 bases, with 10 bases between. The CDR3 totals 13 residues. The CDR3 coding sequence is TGTGCCAGCAGTTTCGGGGGAGCGGAGACCCAGTACTTC. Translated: CASSFGGAETQYF. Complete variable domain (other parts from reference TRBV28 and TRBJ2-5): DVKVTQSSRYLVKRTGEKVFLECVQDMDHENMFWYRQDPGLGLRLIYFSYDVKMKEKGDIPEGYSVSREKKERFSLILESASTNQTSMYLCASSFGGAETQYFGPGTRLLVL.